The rows below give T cell receptor beta chains drawn from one sample of a study of shared clonotypes between healthy human individuals. Assay used: immunoSEQ multiplex PCR; TCRdb lists only in-frame clones, some missing. The profile shows about 1,800,000 clones, about 95% of them singletons. Input material: naive CD8+ T cells sorted from blood. Receptors were obtained from a man aged 18 to 30 in good health. CDR3s include the opening cysteine and the closing phenylalanine or tryptophan. A D gene is named only where the DNA matches it firmly. Clone size is shown for a subset of rows, as once, few, many or a class of expanded clone.

CDR3 length: 14
D gene: -
J gene: TRBJ2-7
clone size: -
V gene: TRBV13
CDR3 DNA: TGTGCCAGCAGCCCGGAAATTGGAGACTACGAGCAGTACTTC
CDR3 protein: CASSPEIGDYEQYF

CDR3 length: 12
D gene: -
J gene: TRBJ2-7
clone size: -
V gene: TRBV7-9
CDR3 DNA: TGTGCCAGCTTGGCGGGGTCCTACGAGCAGTACTTC
CDR3 protein: CASLAGSYEQYF

CDR3 length: 16
D gene: -
J gene: TRBJ2-2
clone size: -
V gene: TRBV2
CDR3 DNA: TGTGCCAGCAGTGAACTGGTCGAAACGAACACCGGGGAGCTGTTTTTT
CDR3 protein: CASSELVETNTGELFF

CDR3 length: 14
D gene: -
J gene: TRBJ2-7
clone size: -
V gene: TRBV5-5
CDR3 DNA: TGTGCCAGCAGCTTGTGGGGTAACACCTACGAGCAGTACTTC
CDR3 protein: CASSLWGNTYEQYF

CDR3 length: 12
D gene: -
J gene: TRBJ2-7
clone size: -
V gene: TRBV5-1
CDR3 DNA: TGCGCCAGCAGTCCAGGGTTGTACGAGCAGTACTTC
CDR3 protein: CASSPGLYEQYF

CDR3 length: 15
D gene: -
J gene: TRBJ2-5
clone size: -
V gene: TRBV19
CDR3 DNA: TGTGCCAGTAGTATTGGGGAGCTCCTCCGAGAGACCCAGTACTTC
CDR3 protein: CASSIGELLRETQYF

CDR3 length: 14
D gene: -
J gene: TRBJ2-7
clone size: -
V gene: TRBV11-2
CDR3 DNA: TGTGCCAGCAGCTTAGTGGCAGACTCCTACGAGCAGTACTTC
CDR3 protein: CASSLVADSYEQYF

CDR3 length: 15
D gene: TRBD1
J gene: TRBJ1-2
clone size: -
V gene: TRBV29-1
CDR3 DNA: TGCAGCGCCCAAGGGGGACAGGGGGGAATATATGGCTACACCTTC
CDR3 protein: CSAQGGQGGIYGYTF

CDR3 length: 15
D gene: -
J gene: TRBJ1-1
clone size: -
V gene: TRBV27
CDR3 DNA: TGTGCCAGCAGAAACTACCAGGGAATGAGCACTGAAGCTTTCTTT
CDR3 protein: CASRNYQGMSTEAFF

CDR3 length: 12
D gene: -
J gene: TRBJ2-1
clone size: -
V gene: TRBV5-1
CDR3 DNA: TGCGCCAGCAGCTTGGACGAAAATGAGCAGTTCTTC
CDR3 protein: CASSLDENEQFF

CDR3 length: 15
D gene: -
J gene: TRBJ2-7
clone size: -
V gene: TRBV5-4
CDR3 DNA: TGTGCCAGCAGCCCCAGGGGATCCCCTGGCGACGAGCAGTACTTC
CDR3 protein: CASSPRGSPGDEQYF

CDR3 length: 14
D gene: -
J gene: TRBJ1-3
clone size: -
V gene: TRBV4-1
CDR3 DNA: TGCGCCAGCAGCCAACAGCGGGCTGGAAACACCATATATTTT
CDR3 protein: CASSQQRAGNTIYF

CDR3 length: 18
D gene: -
J gene: TRBJ2-6
clone size: once
V gene: TRBV27
CDR3 DNA: TGTGCCAGCAGTTTAGGATTTATCGGGGGCGGTGGGGCCAACGTCCTGACTTTC
CDR3 protein: CASSLGFIGGGGANVLTF

CDR3 length: 14
D gene: -
J gene: TRBJ1-5
clone size: -
V gene: TRBV6-1
CDR3 DNA: TGTGCCAGCAGTGAAGTGACGGGAGGTCAGCCCCAGCATTTT
CDR3 protein: CASSEVTGGQPQHF

CDR3 length: 13
D gene: -
J gene: TRBJ1-1
clone size: -
V gene: TRBV11-3
CDR3 DNA: TGTGCCAGCAGCTTGTACAGAAACACTGAAGCTTTCTTT
CDR3 protein: CASSLYRNTEAFF

CDR3 length: 16
D gene: -
J gene: TRBJ1-1
clone size: -
V gene: TRBV6-6
CDR3 DNA: TGTGCCAGCAGTTACTCGGGGGGGCCTTACCCAACTGAAGCTTTCTTT
CDR3 protein: CASSYSGGPYPTEAFF

CDR3 length: 15
D gene: -
J gene: TRBJ2-1
clone size: -
V gene: TRBV9
CDR3 DNA: TGTGCCAGCAGCGTGTCAGACTACTCCTACAATGAGCAGTTCTTC
CDR3 protein: CASSVSDYSYNEQFF

CDR3 length: 14
D gene: -
J gene: TRBJ1-1
clone size: -
V gene: TRBV4-3
CDR3 DNA: TGCGCCAGCAGCCAAGACGGACAACCCACTGAAGCTTTCTTT
CDR3 protein: CASSQDGQPTEAFF

CDR3 length: 14
D gene: TRBD2
J gene: TRBJ2-3
clone size: -
V gene: TRBV5-4
CDR3 DNA: TGTGCCAGCAGGGGGACTAGCGGCACAGATACGCAGTATTTT
CDR3 protein: CASRGTSGTDTQYF

CDR3 length: 14
D gene: -
J gene: TRBJ1-4
clone size: -
V gene: TRBV19
CDR3 DNA: TGTGCCAGTAGTGAGGGACTGGAGAATGAAAAACTGTTTTTT
CDR3 protein: CASSEGLENEKLFF

CDR3 length: 16
D gene: -
J gene: TRBJ2-1
clone size: once
V gene: TRBV27
CDR3 DNA: TGTGCCAGCAGTATGGTTACCCCAAGCTCCTACAATGAGCAGTTCTTC
CDR3 protein: CASSMVTPSSYNEQFF

CDR3 length: 15
D gene: -
J gene: TRBJ1-1
clone size: -
V gene: TRBV5-1
CDR3 DNA: TGCGCCAGCAGCCTCTTATCCGGGCCAGGCTCTGAAGCTTTCTTT
CDR3 protein: CASSLLSGPGSEAFF

CDR3 length: 13
D gene: -
J gene: TRBJ2-3
clone size: -
V gene: TRBV7-8
CDR3 DNA: TGTGCCAGCACCCCAGGGCCGCGGGGCAGCTGGGTTTTT
CDR3 protein: CASTPGPRGSWVF

CDR3 length: 14
D gene: -
J gene: TRBJ2-4
clone size: -
V gene: TRBV5-4
CDR3 DNA: TGTGCCAGCAGCTGGGGAGAGGCGGGACTCATTCAGTACTTC
CDR3 protein: CASSWGEAGLIQYF

CDR3 length: 15
D gene: -
J gene: TRBJ2-3
clone size: once
V gene: TRBV7-8
CDR3 DNA: TGTGCCAGCAGCCCGGACGGCTATAGCACAGATACGCAGTATTTT
CDR3 protein: CASSPDGYSTDTQYF

CDR3 length: 14
D gene: -
J gene: TRBJ2-5
clone size: -
V gene: TRBV9
CDR3 DNA: TGTGCCAGCAGCGTAGCGGGATCTCAAGAGACCCAGTACTTC
CDR3 protein: CASSVAGSQETQYF

CDR3 length: 14
D gene: TRBD1
J gene: TRBJ2-7
clone size: -
V gene: TRBV2
CDR3 DNA: TGTGCCCCCCTATCCGGGACAGGGTCTTACGAGCAGTACTTC
CDR3 protein: CAPLSGTGSYEQYF

CDR3 length: 15
D gene: -
J gene: TRBJ1-5
clone size: -
V gene: TRBV25-1
CDR3 DNA: TGTGCCAGCAAAGCGAGAGACAGGCTCAATCAGCCCCAGCATTTT
CDR3 protein: CASKARDRLNQPQHF

CDR3 length: 16
D gene: -
J gene: TRBJ2-7
clone size: -
V gene: TRBV9
CDR3 DNA: TGTGCCAGCAGCGTAGGAGGGGCACAGGTCCACTACGAGCAGTACTTC
CDR3 protein: CASSVGGAQVHYEQYF

CDR3 length: 18
D gene: -
J gene: TRBJ1-5
clone size: -
V gene: TRBV28
CDR3 DNA: TGTGCCAGCAGCCGAAGAGGGGTACAGTTATATAGCAATCAGCCCCAGCATTTT
CDR3 protein: CASSRRGVQLYSNQPQHF

CDR3 length: 14
D gene: -
J gene: TRBJ2-7
clone size: once
V gene: TRBV6-5
CDR3 DNA: TGTGCCAGCAGTCCGGCCGTCAGCGGACACGAGCAGTACTTC
CDR3 protein: CASSPAVSGHEQYF

CDR3 length: 14
D gene: TRBD2
J gene: TRBJ2-7
clone size: once
V gene: TRBV11-2
CDR3 DNA: TGTGCCAGCAGCTTGGGCGGGAGCGGCTACGAGCAGTACTTC
CDR3 protein: CASSLGGSGYEQYF

CDR3 length: 13
D gene: -
J gene: TRBJ2-7
clone size: once
V gene: TRBV4-2
CDR3 DNA: TGTGCCAGCAGCCAAGATAGGTTCTACGAGCAGTACTTC
CDR3 protein: CASSQDRFYEQYF

CDR3 length: 15
D gene: TRBD2
J gene: TRBJ2-1
clone size: -
V gene: TRBV2
CDR3 DNA: TGTGCCAGCAAACGGACTAGCGGAGCCTACAATGAGCAGTTCTTC
CDR3 protein: CASKRTSGAYNEQFF

CDR3 length: 16
D gene: -
J gene: TRBJ2-1
clone size: -
V gene: TRBV5-8
CDR3 DNA: TGTGCCAGCAGTCCCTGGGGGGGCGAGGCCTACAATGAGCAGTTCTTC
CDR3 protein: CASSPWGGEAYNEQFF

CDR3 length: 15
D gene: TRBD1
J gene: TRBJ2-7
clone size: -
V gene: TRBV7-9
CDR3 DNA: TGTGCCAGCAGCCTGGGACAGGGGAGAGAATACGAGCAGTACTTC
CDR3 protein: CASSLGQGREYEQYF

CDR3 length: 17
D gene: TRBD2
J gene: TRBJ2-1
clone size: -
V gene: TRBV5-1
CDR3 DNA: TGCGCCAGCAGCTTTTCCGTTTATAGCGGGGGGTACAATGAGCAGTTCTTC
CDR3 protein: CASSFSVYSGGYNEQFF

CDR3 length: 14
D gene: -
J gene: TRBJ1-1
clone size: -
V gene: TRBV19
CDR3 DNA: TGTGCCAGTAGTATAGGACGGGGGACCACTGAAGCTTTCTTT
CDR3 protein: CASSIGRGTTEAFF

CDR3 length: 14
D gene: -
J gene: TRBJ2-1
clone size: -
V gene: TRBV12-5
CDR3 DNA: TGTGCTAGTGGCCTGCCCGGACCGTGGAATGAGCAGTTCTTC
CDR3 protein: CASGLPGPWNEQFF

CDR3 length: 15
D gene: -
J gene: TRBJ1-3
clone size: -
V gene: TRBV7-9
CDR3 DNA: TGTGCCAGCATTGAACAGGGTCGCTCTGGAAACACCATATATTTT
CDR3 protein: CASIEQGRSGNTIYF

CDR3 length: 17
D gene: TRBD1
J gene: TRBJ2-7
clone size: -
V gene: TRBV27
CDR3 DNA: TGTGCCAGCAGTCTGCTAATAGGGACAGGCCTAACCTACGAGCAGTACTTC
CDR3 protein: CASSLLIGTGLTYEQYF

CDR3 length: 13
D gene: -
J gene: TRBJ2-2
clone size: -
V gene: TRBV6-5
CDR3 DNA: TGTGCCAGCAGGCCACCTAGCTCCGGGGAGCTGTTTTTT
CDR3 protein: CASRPPSSGELFF